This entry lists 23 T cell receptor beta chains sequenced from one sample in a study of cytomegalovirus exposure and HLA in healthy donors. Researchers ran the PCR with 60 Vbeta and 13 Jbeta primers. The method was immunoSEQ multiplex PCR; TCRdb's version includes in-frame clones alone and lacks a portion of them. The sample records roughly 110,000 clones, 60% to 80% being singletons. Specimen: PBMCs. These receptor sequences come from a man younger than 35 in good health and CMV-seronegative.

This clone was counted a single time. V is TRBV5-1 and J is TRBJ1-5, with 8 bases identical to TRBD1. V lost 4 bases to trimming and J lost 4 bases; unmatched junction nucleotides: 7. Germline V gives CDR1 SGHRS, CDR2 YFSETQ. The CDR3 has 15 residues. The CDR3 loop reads CASSQQGGPNQPQHF. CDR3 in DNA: TGCGCCAGCAGCCAACAGGGGGGTCCTAATCAGCCCCAGCATTTT.

The CDR3 protein is CASSLTGKNEKLFF. As DNA, the CDR3 is TGTGCCAGCAGTTTGACAGGGAAAAATGAAAAACTGTTTTTT. The chain employs TRBV28 and TRBJ1-4; 7 positions match TRBD1. This CDR3 is built from 14 residues. The V gene end was trimmed by 3 bases and the J gene end by 5 bases; junction bases not matched to a gene: 3. Germline V gene sequence: CDR1 MDHEN, CDR2 SYDVKM. Filled out from reference TRBV28 and TRBJ1-4, the complete variable domain reads DVKVTQSSRYLVKRTGEKVFLECVQDMDHENMFWYRQDPGLGLRLIYFSYDVKMKEKGDIPEGYSVSREKKERFSLILESASTNQTSMYLCASSLTGKNEKLFFGSGTQLSVL.

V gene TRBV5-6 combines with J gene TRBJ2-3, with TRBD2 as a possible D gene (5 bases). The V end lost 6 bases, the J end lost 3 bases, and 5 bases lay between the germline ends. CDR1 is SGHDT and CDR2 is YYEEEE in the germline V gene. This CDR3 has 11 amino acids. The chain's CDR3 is CASTGTDTQYF. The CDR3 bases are TGTGCCAGCACGGGGACAGATACGCAGTATTTT.

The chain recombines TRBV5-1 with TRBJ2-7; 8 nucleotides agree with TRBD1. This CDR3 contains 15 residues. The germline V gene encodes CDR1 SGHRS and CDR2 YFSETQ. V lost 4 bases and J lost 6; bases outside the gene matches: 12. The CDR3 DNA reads TGCGCCAGCAGCATTATCGGACAGGGCGAGGGCGAGCAGTACTTC. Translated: CASSIIGQGEGEQYF.

CDR3 region: CASSYDKNYGYTF. The CDR3 DNA follows: TGTGCCAGCAGTTACGACAAGAACTATGGCTACACCTTC. The chain has TRBV6-5 and TRBJ1-2; D not resolved. V lost 2 bases to trimming and J lost 2 bases, with 6 bases between them. There are 13 residues in the CDR3. Looked up from germline, CDR1 is MNHEY and CDR2 is SVGAGI.

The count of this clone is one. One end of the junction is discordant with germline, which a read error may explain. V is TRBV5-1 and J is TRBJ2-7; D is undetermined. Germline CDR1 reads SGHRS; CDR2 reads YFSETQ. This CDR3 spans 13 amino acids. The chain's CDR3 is CTSSPLSRDEQYF. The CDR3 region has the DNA TGCACCAGCAGCCCTTTAAGCCGCGACGAGCAGTACTTC.

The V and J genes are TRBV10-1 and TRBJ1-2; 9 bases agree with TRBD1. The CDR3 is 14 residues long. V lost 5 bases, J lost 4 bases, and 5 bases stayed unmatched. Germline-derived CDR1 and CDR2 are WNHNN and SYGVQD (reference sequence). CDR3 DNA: TGCGCCAGCAGTCAGACAGGGGGGACCTATGGCTACACCTTC. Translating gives CASSQTGGTYGYTF.

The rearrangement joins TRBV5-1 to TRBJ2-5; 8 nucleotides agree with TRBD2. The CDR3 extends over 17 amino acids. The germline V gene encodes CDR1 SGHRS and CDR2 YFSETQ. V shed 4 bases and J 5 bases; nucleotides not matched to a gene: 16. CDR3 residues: CASSRGASGPTRETQYF. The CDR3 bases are TGCGCCAGCAGCCGCGGCGCTAGCGGGCCAACCCGGGAGACCCAGTACTTC.

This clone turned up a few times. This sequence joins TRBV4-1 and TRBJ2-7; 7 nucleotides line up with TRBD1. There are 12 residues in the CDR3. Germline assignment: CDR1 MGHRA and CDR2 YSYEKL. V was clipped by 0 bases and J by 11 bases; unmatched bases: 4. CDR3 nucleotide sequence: TGCGCCAGCAGCCAAGAGCTACAGGGGAAGTACTTC. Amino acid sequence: CASSQELQGKYF.

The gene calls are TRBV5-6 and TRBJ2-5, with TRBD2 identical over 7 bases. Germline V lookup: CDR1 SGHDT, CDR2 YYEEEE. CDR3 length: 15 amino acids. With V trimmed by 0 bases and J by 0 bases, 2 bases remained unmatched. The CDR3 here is CASSLAGGYQETQYF. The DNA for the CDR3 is TGTGCCAGCAGCTTGGCCGGGGGGTACCAAGAGACCCAGTACTTC.

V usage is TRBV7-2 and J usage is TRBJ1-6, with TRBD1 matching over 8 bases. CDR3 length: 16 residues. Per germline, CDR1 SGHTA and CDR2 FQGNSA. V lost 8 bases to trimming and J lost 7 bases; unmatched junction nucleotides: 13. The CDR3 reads CASCAAGGIGNSPLHF. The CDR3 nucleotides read TGTGCCAGCTGCGCCGCAGGGGGCATCGGAAATTCACCCCTCCACTTT. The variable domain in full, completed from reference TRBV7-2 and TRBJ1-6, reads GAGVSQSPSNKVTEKGKDVELRCDPISGHTALYWYRQSLGQGLEFLIYFQGNSAPDKSGLPSDRFSAERTGGSVSTLTIQRTQQEDSAVYLCASCAAGGIGNSPLHFGNGTRLTVT.

CDR3 bases: TGTGCCAGCTCACCACTATCCTCGGGACAGAGCTCCTACGAGCAGTACTTC. It translates to CASSPLSSGQSSYEQYF. This chain connects TRBV18 to TRBJ2-7, with 7 bases fitting TRBD1. V shed 1 base, J shed 0 bases, and the junction held 9 bases outside the gene matches. The CDR3 totals 17 residues. Germline V gene sequence: CDR1 KGHSH, CDR2 LQKENI.

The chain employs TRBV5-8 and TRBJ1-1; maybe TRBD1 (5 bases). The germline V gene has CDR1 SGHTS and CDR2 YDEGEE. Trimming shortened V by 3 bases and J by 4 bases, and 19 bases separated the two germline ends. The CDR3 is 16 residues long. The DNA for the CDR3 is TGTGCCAGCAGCTCCAGCAGACAGTTATGGGCCACTGAAGCTTTCTTT. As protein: CASSSSRQLWATEAFF.

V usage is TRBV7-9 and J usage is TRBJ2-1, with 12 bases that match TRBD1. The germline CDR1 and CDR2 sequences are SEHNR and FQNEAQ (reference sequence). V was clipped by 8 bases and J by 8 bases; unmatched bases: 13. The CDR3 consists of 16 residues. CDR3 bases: TGTGCCAGCGCCCCCGGGGGACAGGGGGCGCGAGATGAGCAGTTCTTC. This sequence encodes CASAPGGQGARDEQFF.

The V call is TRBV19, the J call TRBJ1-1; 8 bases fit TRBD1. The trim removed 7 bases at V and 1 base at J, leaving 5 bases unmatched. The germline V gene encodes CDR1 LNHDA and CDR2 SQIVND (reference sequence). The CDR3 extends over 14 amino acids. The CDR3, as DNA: TGTGCCAGTATTCGGACAGGGAGGAACACTGAAGCTTTCTTT. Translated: CASIRTGRNTEAFF.

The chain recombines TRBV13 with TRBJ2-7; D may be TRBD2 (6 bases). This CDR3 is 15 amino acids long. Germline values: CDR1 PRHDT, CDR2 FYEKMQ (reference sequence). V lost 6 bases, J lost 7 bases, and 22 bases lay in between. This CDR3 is CASRETGLASVEQYF. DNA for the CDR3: TGTGCCAGCAGGGAGACGGGGCTAGCGAGTGTGGAGCAGTACTTC. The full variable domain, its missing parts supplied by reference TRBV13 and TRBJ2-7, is AAGVIQSPRHLIKEKRETATLKCYPIPRHDTVYWYQQGPGQDPQFLISFYEKMQSDKGSIPDRFSAQQFSDYHSELNMSSLELGDSALYFCASRETGLASVEQYFGPGTRLTVT.

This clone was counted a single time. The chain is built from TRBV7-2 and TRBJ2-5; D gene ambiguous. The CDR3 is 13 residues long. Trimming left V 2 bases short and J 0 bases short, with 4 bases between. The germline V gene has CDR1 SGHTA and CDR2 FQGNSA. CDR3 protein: CASSLLYQETQYF. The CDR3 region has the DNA TGTGCCAGCAGCTTACTTTACCAAGAGACCCAGTACTTC.

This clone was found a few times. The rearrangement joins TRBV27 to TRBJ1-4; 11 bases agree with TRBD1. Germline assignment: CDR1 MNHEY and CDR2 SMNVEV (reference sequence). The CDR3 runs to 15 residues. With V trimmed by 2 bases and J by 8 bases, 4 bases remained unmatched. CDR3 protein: CASSLGTGGEEKLFF. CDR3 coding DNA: TGTGCCAGCAGTTTAGGGACAGGGGGTGAGGAAAAACTGTTTTTT.

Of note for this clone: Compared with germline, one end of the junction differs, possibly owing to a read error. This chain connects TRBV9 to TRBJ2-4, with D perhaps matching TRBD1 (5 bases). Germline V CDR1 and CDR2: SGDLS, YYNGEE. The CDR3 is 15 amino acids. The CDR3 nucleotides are TGTGCCAGCAGCGTAGCGGTCGACAGCAAAACCATTCAGTACTTC. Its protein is CASSVAVDSKTIQYF.

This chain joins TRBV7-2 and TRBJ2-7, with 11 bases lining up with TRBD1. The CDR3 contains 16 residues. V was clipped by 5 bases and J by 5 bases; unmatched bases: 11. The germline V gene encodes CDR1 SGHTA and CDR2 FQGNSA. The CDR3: CASSQSSGQGVHEQYF. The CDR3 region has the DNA TGTGCCAGCAGCCAGAGCTCGGGACAGGGGGTCCACGAGCAGTACTTC. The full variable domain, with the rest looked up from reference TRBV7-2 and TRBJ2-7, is GAGVSQSPSNKVTEKGKDVELRCDPISGHTALYWYRQSLGQGLEFLIYFQGNSAPDKSGLPSDRFSAERTGGSVSTLTIQRTQQEDSAVYLCASSQSSGQGVHEQYFGPGTRLTVT.

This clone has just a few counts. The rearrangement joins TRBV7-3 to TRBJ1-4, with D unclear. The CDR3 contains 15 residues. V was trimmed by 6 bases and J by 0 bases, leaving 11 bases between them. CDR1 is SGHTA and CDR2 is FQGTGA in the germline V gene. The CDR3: CASRPPLPTNEKLFF. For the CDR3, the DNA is TGTGCCAGCAGACCCCCACTACCAACTAATGAAAAACTGTTTTTT.

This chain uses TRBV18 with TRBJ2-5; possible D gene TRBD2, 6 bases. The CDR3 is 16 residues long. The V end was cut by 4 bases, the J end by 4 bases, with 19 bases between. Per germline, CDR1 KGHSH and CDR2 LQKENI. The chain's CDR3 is CASSQTRYDSGETQYF. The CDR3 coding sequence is TGTGCCAGCTCACAGACTAGATACGACAGTGGAGAGACCCAGTACTTC.

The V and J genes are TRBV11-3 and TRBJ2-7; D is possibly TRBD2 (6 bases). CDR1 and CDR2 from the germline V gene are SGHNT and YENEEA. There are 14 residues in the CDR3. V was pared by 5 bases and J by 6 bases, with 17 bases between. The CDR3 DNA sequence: TGTGCCAGCAGCCCCCACGGGGGTACGTCCGAGCAGTACTTC. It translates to CASSPHGGTSEQYF.